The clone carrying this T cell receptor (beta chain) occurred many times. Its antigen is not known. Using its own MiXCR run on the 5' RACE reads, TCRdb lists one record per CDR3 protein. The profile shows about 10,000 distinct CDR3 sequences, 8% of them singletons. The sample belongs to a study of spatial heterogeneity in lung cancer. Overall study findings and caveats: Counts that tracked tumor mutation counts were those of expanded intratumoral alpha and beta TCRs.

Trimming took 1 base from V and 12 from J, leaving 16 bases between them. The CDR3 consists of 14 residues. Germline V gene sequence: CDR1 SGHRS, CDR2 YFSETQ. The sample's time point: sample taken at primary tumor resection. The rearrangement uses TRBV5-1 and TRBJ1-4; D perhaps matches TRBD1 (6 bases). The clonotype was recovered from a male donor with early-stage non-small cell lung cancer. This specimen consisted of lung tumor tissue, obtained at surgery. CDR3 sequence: CASSLLANRQELFF. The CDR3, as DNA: TGCGCCAGCAGCTTGCTTGCCAACAGACAGGAACTGTTTTTT.